This TCR beta chain was profiled in a study of cytomegalovirus exposure and HLA in healthy donors listed by TCRdb under 2017. For the study in its entirety: An earlier analysis of 587 of the donors reported 276 Gb of sequence data and 117 million unique TCR beta sequences obtained from some 170 million T cells. Along with the roughly 710-subject first cohort, a separate validation cohort of over a hundred different subjects was used. All discovery cohort repertoires had been generated on a single sequencing platform. The T cell repertoires of 666 subjects were profiled by immunosequencing and related to cytomegalovirus serostatus. Across some 400 genotyped donors of the cohort, an average of roughly 200,000 unique TCR beta nucleotide sequences per donor were sequenced, and around 19% of those sequences were non-productive. Donor age, sex, ethnicity and CMV serostatus were compiled alongside the repertoire data. Of the roughly 400 genotyped donors, approximately 83% fell in the genetic ancestry cluster associated with self-reported Caucasian donors. HLA typing included class I and class II loci at four-digit resolution. Rather than using new phenotypic data, the later analysis identified candidate immune exposures from TCR beta sequences and from how often those sequences occurred across donors. An earlier analysis of 587 of the donors used high-throughput TCR beta sequencing to judge whether each TCR beta V gene segment behaved as functional or pseudogenic. About 300 gigabases of sequencing data and approximately 84 million unique TCR sequences were included in an early release covering several hundred HLA-typed donors. The study aimed to test whether cataloging public T cell receptors could reveal signatures of past pathogen exposure. A later genetic analysis used genome-wide SNP genotypes for about 55% of the 666 donors, treating that subset as a discovery cohort. About five DR-DQ haplotypes were handled as single units for association and clustering because linkage in the cohort was strong. In a later analysis, previously published TCR beta repertoires from 600 to 850 donors were re-analyzed and high-resolution HLA genotyping was added so that TCR occurrence patterns could be studied. The number of donors typed differed by locus, with about 629-630 for A, B, C, DRB1 and DQB1, roughly 520 for DQA1, approximately 570 for DPA1, and around 460 for DPB1. High-throughput TCR immunosequencing, statistical association of individual TCRs with disease status, and machine learning were combined to predict cytomegalovirus infection status.

A remark on this clone: Its antigen remains unidentified. Base qualities are not recorded, but no much larger clone differs from it by a single base.

CDR1 and CDR2 are read off the germline V gene as SGHNT and YENEEA. V was cut back by 4 bases and J by 11 bases, leaving a gap of 15 bases between them. Measured from the cysteine to the phenylalanine, the CDR3 is 13 residues long. Left in the record is the CDR3 DNA by itself, 39 bases read in frame from the first base. Libraries were made using the immunoSEQ multiplex PCR assay. A mixture of 60 forward primers for TCR Vbeta segments and 13 reverse primers for TCR Jbeta segments was used in the multiplex PCR. A multiplex PCR assay on genomic DNA amplified the CDR3 region of rearranged TCR beta genes. The amplified TCR beta libraries were sequenced on the Illumina HiSeq System as 87-base-pair reads. The study's own analysis went as follows. A later analysis tallied about 77 million unique TCR beta chains across the 666 repertoires, and around 10 million of those chains were shared by two or more donors. To remove PCR and sequencing errors, raw reads were error-corrected and collapsed into unique sequences using a nearest-neighbor algorithm that merged closely related sequences. To assign V, D and J gene segments, CDR3 sequences were aligned to IMGT reference sequences. For a sequence to be retained, a match of at least six nucleotides to both a V gene segment and a J gene segment was required. A rearrangement counted as productive if the CDR3 had no stop codons and remained in frame with V and J, and every other rearrangement counted as non-productive. Following IMGT convention, CDR3 was defined as the stretch from the second conserved V-encoded cysteine to the conserved J-encoded phenylalanine. The earlier analysis of 587 of the donors excluded any sequence lacking an unambiguous match to a single V gene segment. In an earlier analysis of several hundred of the donors, V segments were called functional above 56.7% productive rearrangements and were called segregating when the between-donor standard deviation exceeded 5%. A statistical classification framework was built to diagnose cytomegalovirus status from the catalog of TCR beta chain sequences. In a later analysis, TCR nucleotide sequences were compared against IMGT/GENE-DB human TR gene sequences so that V and J genes could be assigned. The TCRdist pipeline was used in a later analysis to assign CDR3 sequences and most-parsimonious VDJ recombination scenarios. In a later analysis, each TCR beta chain was defined by its CDR3 amino acid sequence together with its V-gene family, and reads without a unique V-gene family were excluded. To address suspected cross-contamination and a sequencing artifact, a later analysis removed 550 to 750 highly shared, low-generation-probability nucleotide sequences. In a later analysis, a clonal expansion index for each public chain was calculated from normalized within-repertoire ranks of inferred template counts. In a later analysis, generation probabilities were computed with a VDJ recombination model fitted to out-of-frame rearrangements, and the resulting probabilities were checked against IGoR. In a later analysis, TCR-TCR, TCR-HLA and TCR-CMV co-occurrence was scored with hypergeometric tests, and a repertoire-size bias correction was applied to TCR pairs. A later analysis estimated false discovery rates by permuting HLA or CMV assignments 20 times. A later analysis grouped co-occurring TCRs with DBSCAN, adding TCRdist sequence similarity when clustering within HLA-allele-positive subsets. Repertoires with fewer than 30,000 or more than 120,000 public chains, plus five repertoires with anomalous nucleotide sharing, were excluded from co-occurrence clustering. TCRdb stores this immuneACCESS table with in-frame sequences only. Part of the clones is absent; in the studies checked, under half of the shortfall reflects unresolved V genes, and no reason is known for the rest. The V and J calls and clone size were taken over from that table, and D and trimming were inferred from the DNA. The sample data list some 150,000 clones, and approximately 84% of these were observed just once. Of the sample, 1.5% to 2.5% is held by the ten largest clones.

Overall study results and their limits: The authors suggested that the approach could potentially be generalized to other disease states and immunological phenotypes. In an earlier analysis of some 640 of the donors, most TCR beta V segments were observed in productive rearrangements about 90% or about 30% of the time, broadly matching IMGT annotations. Correlated functional status among segregating V segments might reflect linkage disequilibrium, but an unknown experimental factor could not be ruled out. A group of highly shared sequence variants was considered likely to be a technical artifact of the sequencing pipeline. Immune exposure information for the cohort was limited to CMV serostatus. A total of fewer than 200 TCR beta chains were listed by the study as associated with cytomegalovirus. HLA typing was unavailable for some donors at each locus, so association tests used only the typed subset. A further reported finding was that TCR beta sequences accurately predicted the HLA-A and HLA-B alleles for most subjects in the first cohort. Specific HLA alleles were associated with roughly 16,000 TCR beta sequences at a false discovery rate of 0.05 in a later analysis. Compared with equally common non-associated chains, HLA-associated TCR beta chains in a later analysis were more clonally expanded and had lower generation probabilities. According to a later genetic analysis, donors in an Asian-associated ancestry cluster had fewer N-insertions in productive TCRs than the approximately 650-donor mean. Presence/absence analyses assumed roughly uniform sequencing depth across donors, an assumption that may not hold. A later analysis found that most CMV-associated TCR beta chains appeared HLA-restricted, with HLA associations seemingly driven largely by CMV exposure. Seventeen rarely observed V segments, including chromosome 9 orphons, were excluded from the earlier analysis of a few hundred of the donors because counts were too low. When HLA alleles, especially DR and DQ, strongly co-occurred, attributing TCR associations to individual alleles was difficult. Some IMGT-functional V segments, including TRBV6-2 and TRBV6-3, could not be distinguished by the 87-base-pair reads and were therefore excluded. The classifier was reported to diagnose cytomegalovirus status with high specificity and sensitivity in both the original cohort and the validation cohort. An association between a missense DCLRE1C variant and V-gene and J-gene trimming of TCR beta chains was found in a later genetic analysis and replicated in an independent cohort. Most TCR sequences were observed very rarely across donors, whereas some public TCRs were present in many individuals. In a later analysis, several top co-occurrence clusters were reported to appear linked to parvovirus B19, influenza, CMV and Epstein-Barr virus. In a later analysis, the rate of TCR association differed among HLA loci, with DRB1 alleles having the most associated TCRs and HLA-C alleles having the fewest. A few of the identified cytomegalovirus-associated TCR beta chains were confirmed in vitro to be specific for cytomegalovirus antigens. Only TCR beta chains were sequenced in this cohort, and the absence of alpha or paired-chain data limited detectable features.

In total, approximately 700 healthy bone marrow donors made up the cohort. All cohort members were sampled while nominally healthy, although unrecorded immune exposures were likely present. The donor tested CMV seronegative, placing the donor among the 352 seronegative members of the cohort. Every donor gave a peripheral blood sample, and the peripheral blood mononuclear cells from that sample were used for TCR beta sequencing. The Qiagen DNeasy Blood Extraction Kit was used to extract genomic DNA from the blood cell samples. The sample comprised PBMCs. The receptor was derived from a middle-aged woman in good health and CMV-seronegative. In this chain, TRBV11-3 is recombined with TRBJ2-1, and perhaps TRBD2 as D gene, on 6 matching bases. The nucleotide sequence is given as TGTGCCAGCAGCTCCTTAGAGGGACTCCAGCAGTTCTTC. This sequence encodes CASSSLEGLQQFF.